This TCR beta chain appears in the sequencing data of a study of cytomegalovirus exposure and HLA in healthy donors. CDR3 length equals 13 residues. Trimming left V 5 bases short and J 7 bases short, with 15 bases between. CDR1 SGHTA and CDR2 FQGTGA come from the germline V gene. In regard to this clone: Its antigen is not identified.

Whole-study findings and limits: Most observed TCR sequences were rare, whereas some public TCRs were detected in many donors. The study listed roughly 150 cytomegalovirus-associated TCR beta chains. Specificity for CMV antigens was confirmed in vitro for a few of the CMV-associated chains.

Produced via immunoSEQ multiplex PCR; TCRdb's table is partial and in-frame only. Of 150,000 to 200,000 clones in the sample, 85% were seen once. Sequencing was carried out using PBMCs. The clonotype comes from a man aged 18 to 30 in good health and CMV-seropositive. The chain is built from TRBV7-3 and TRBJ2-7, with D perhaps TRBD1 (6 bases). The CDR3 bases are TGTGCCAGCAGCCGGGAACAGGGATGGGAGCAGTACTTC. Its translation: CASSREQGWEQYF.